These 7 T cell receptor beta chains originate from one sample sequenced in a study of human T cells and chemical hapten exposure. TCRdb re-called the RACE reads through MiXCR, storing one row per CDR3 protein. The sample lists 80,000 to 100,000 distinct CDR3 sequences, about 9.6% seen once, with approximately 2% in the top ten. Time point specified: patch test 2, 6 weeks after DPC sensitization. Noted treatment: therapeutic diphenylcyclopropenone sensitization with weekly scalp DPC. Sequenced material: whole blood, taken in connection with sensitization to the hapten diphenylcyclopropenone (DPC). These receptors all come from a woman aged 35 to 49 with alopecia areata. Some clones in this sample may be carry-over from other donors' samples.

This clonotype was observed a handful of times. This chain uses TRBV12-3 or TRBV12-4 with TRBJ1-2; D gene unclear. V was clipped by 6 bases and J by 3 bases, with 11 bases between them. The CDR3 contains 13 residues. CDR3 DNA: TGTGCCAGCAGGCGTCCGCACGACTATGGCTACACCTTC. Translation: CASRRPHDYGYTF.

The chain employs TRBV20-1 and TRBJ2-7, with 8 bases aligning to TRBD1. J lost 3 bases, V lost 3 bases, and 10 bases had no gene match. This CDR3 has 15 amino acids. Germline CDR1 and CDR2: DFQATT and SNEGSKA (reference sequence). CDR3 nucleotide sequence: TGCAGTGCTAGGGATAGACAGGGGTTGTACTACGAGCAGTACTTC. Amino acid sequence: CSARDRQGLYYEQYF.

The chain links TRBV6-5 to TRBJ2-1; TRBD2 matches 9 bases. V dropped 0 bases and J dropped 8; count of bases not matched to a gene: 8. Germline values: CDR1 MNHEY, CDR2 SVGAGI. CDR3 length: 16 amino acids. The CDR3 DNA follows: TGTGCCAGCAGTTACTCGGGGTTAGCGGGAGCTGATGAGCAGTTCTTC. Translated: CASSYSGLAGADEQFF.

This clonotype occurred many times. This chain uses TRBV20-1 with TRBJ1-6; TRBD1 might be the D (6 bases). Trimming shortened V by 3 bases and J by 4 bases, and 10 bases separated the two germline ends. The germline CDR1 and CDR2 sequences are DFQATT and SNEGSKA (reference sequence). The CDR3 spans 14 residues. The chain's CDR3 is CSASAQGYNSPLHF. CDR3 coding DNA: TGCAGTGCTAGCGCTCAGGGGTATAATTCACCCCTCCACTTT.

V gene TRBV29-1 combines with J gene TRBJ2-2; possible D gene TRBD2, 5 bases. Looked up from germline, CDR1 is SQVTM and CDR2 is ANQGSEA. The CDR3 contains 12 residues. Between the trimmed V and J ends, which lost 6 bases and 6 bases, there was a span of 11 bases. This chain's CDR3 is CSVPSWPGELFF. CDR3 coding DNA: TGCAGCGTGCCTAGCTGGCCCGGGGAGCTGTTTTTT.

CDR3 protein: CASSVGPGGSNTEAFF. The DNA of the CDR3 is TGTGCCAGCAGCGTAGGCCCAGGGGGGTCGAACACTGAAGCTTTCTTT. V gene TRBV9 combines with J gene TRBJ1-1; 7 bases map to TRBD1. There are 16 residues in the CDR3. The V gene's germline CDR1 is SGDLS and CDR2 YYNGEE. J lost 1 base, V lost 0 bases, and 6 bases had no gene match.

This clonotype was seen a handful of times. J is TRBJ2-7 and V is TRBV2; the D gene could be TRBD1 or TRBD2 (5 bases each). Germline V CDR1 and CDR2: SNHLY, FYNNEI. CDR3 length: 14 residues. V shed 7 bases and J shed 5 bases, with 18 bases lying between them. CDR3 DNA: TGTGCCAGCACCCCCACGGGGCACGGCCACGAGCAGTACTTC. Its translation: CASTPTGHGHEQYF.